Each of the 9 T cell receptor beta chains below was sequenced from the same sample in a study of blood T cell repertoires in COVID-19. Produced via immunoSEQ multiplex PCR; TCRdb's table is partial and in-frame only. The data show fewer than 250,000 clones, about nine tenths seen once. Sequencing was carried out using PBMCs or T cells enriched from blood (not recorded which). All receptors come from a woman aged 25 to 45 with acute COVID-19.

The chain links TRBV5-1 to TRBJ1-2, with 10 bases identical to TRBD1. The trim removed 4 bases at V and 6 bases at J, leaving 12 bases unmatched. The CDR3 totals 16 residues. Germline CDR1 is SGHRS and CDR2 is YFSETQ. CDR3 loop: CASSNVPGQGSNGYTF. The CDR3 coding sequence is TGCGCCAGCAGCAACGTCCCGGGACAGGGGTCGAATGGCTACACCTTC.

The V call is TRBV10-3, the J call TRBJ2-7; D unclear. Trimming pared 0 bases from V and 4 bases from J, leaving 7 bases between. The germline V gene has CDR1 ENHRY and CDR2 SYGVKD. The CDR3 covers 13 residues. The CDR3 coding sequence is TGTGCCATCAGTGAGTCTCCCTCTTACGAGCAGTACTTC. Its translation is CAISESPSYEQYF.

The V gene is TRBV7-9, the J gene TRBJ1-2; D gene unclear. The CDR3 is made up of 14 amino acids. Germline CDR1 is SEHNR and CDR2 is FQNEAQ (reference sequence). Trimming removed 6 bases at V and 0 bases at J, with 11 bases between. The CDR3 sequence: CASRSPGTNYGYTF. The CDR3 nucleotides are TGTGCCAGCAGATCCCCCGGGACTAACTATGGCTACACCTTC.

The V call is TRBV5-1, the J call TRBJ1-1, with a possible D match to TRBD1 (5 bases). The CDR3 loop spans 13 amino acids. V was cut by 6 bases and J by 1 base, with 10 bases left in between. Looked up from germline, CDR1 is SGHRS and CDR2 is YFSETQ. CDR3 bases: TGCGCCAGCAAAAGGACAACGAACACTGAAGCTTTCTTT. Translated: CASKRTTNTEAFF.

This clone was observed once. The chain recombines TRBV14 with TRBJ1-4; 7 bases line up with TRBD1. The trim removed 1 base at V and 5 bases at J, leaving 16 bases unmatched. Germline CDR1 is SGHDN and CDR2 is FVKESK. This CDR3 contains 19 residues. CDR3 region: CASSQVAGDSRQKNEKLFF. CDR3 DNA sequence: TGTGCCAGCAGCCAAGTTGCCGGGGACAGTCGGCAAAAAAATGAAAAACTGTTTTTT.

The chain employs TRBV18 and TRBJ2-1; 8 bases line up with TRBD1. V was clipped by 4 bases and J by 10 bases; unmatched bases: 15. CDR1 and CDR2 (germline): KGHSH, LQKENI. CDR3 length: 16 amino acids. CDR3 DNA: TGTGCCAGCTCACTAGGGCAGGGGGCGACCTTTTGGGAGCAGTTCTTC. Amino acid sequence: CASSLGQGATFWEQFF.

J is TRBJ1-1 and V is TRBV2; 8 nucleotides agree with TRBD1. The CDR3 consists of 14 residues. Trimming removed 6 bases from V and 0 bases from J; junction bases left unmatched: 3. Germline loops: CDR1 SNHLY, CDR2 FYNNEI. CDR3 nucleotide sequence: TGTGCCAGCAGAGGACAGGGCATGAACACTGAAGCTTTCTTT. Translated: CASRGQGMNTEAFF.

The V gene is TRBV6-2 or TRBV6-3, the J gene TRBJ1-2; no reliable D call. V gave up 0 bases and J gave up 4 bases, with 9 bases separating them. Per the germline V gene, CDR1 is MNHEY and CDR2 is SVGEGT. The CDR3 length is 14 residues. CDR3 sequence reads: CASSYSTAGYGYTF. In DNA, the CDR3 is TGTGCCAGCAGTTACTCGACGGCGGGCTATGGCTACACCTTC.

This chain uses TRBV4-1 with TRBJ2-2; 10 positions agree with TRBD2. Trimming at V came to 5 bases and at J to 0 bases, leaving 9 bases not matched to a gene. The CDR3 has 18 amino acids. Germline V gene lookup returns CDR1 MGHRA and CDR2 YSYEKL. The CDR3: CASSKGLAGEPNTGELFF. CDR3 bases: TGCGCCAGCAGCAAGGGGCTAGCGGGGGAACCGAACACCGGGGAGCTGTTTTTT.